This is a list of T cell receptor beta chains from one sample in a study of CD8+ T cells in alopecia areata. Here immunoSEQ multiplex PCR was the method, and the copy in TCRdb shows in-frame clones only, minus some. The top ten clones hold roughly 5.6% of a sample with tens of thousands of clones, approximately 50% of them seen once. Sequenced sample: NKG2D-high CD8+ T cells sorted from blood. Receptors originate from a human donor with alopecia areata. The CDR3 runs from the conserved cysteine through the conserved F or W. The order of the fields is J gene, V gene, D gene, clone size, CDR3 DNA, CDR3 protein. A D gene is named only where the DNA matches it firmly. The size field is filled for only some rows; it gives once, few, many or a size class.

>TRBJ2-1|TRBV5-4|TRBD1|few
TGTGCCAGCAGCTTGCTGGGACAGGGATCCGATGAGCAGTTCTTC
CASSLLGQGSDEQFF
>TRBJ1-1|TRBV10-2|NA|NA
TGCGCTTCCGTTGGGGGCACTGAAGCTTTCTTT
CASVGGTEAFF
>TRBJ2-1|TRBV7-2|NA|NA
TGTGCCAGCAGCTTCTCGGGATTCGGGGAGCAGTTCTTC
CASSFSGFGEQFF
>TRBJ1-2|TRBV6-1|NA|few
TGTGCCAGCAGTGATGTGCTCTATGGCTACACCTTC
CASSDVLYGYTF
>TRBJ2-5|TRBV6-5|TRBD2|NA
TGTGCCAGCAGCCCCGGGACTACCCCGATAAGGACCCAGTACTTC
CASSPGTTPIRTQYF
>TRBJ2-3|TRBV5-4|NA|NA
TGTGCCAGCAGCTTGGAACTAGCCGATAGCACAGATACGCAGTATTTT
CASSLELADSTDTQYF
>TRBJ2-2|TRBV29-1|TRBD2|NA
TGCAGCGCGGGAGGGCACGGGGAGCTGTTTTTT
CSAGGHGELFF
>TRBJ2-1|TRBV4-3|TRBD2|NA
TGCGCCAGCAGCCAGTTCGTGGCGGGAGGGCCGAATGAGCAGTTCTTC
CASSQFVAGGPNEQFF
>TRBJ2-1|TRBV29-1|NA|few
TGCAGCGTTGGGGGGTTGGCCGAGCAGTTCTTC
CSVGGLAEQFF
>TRBJ2-4|TRBV19|TRBD1|NA
TGTGCCAGTAGTGTCGACAGGGGAACCCGAAACATTCAGTACTTC
CASSVDRGTRNIQYF
>TRBJ1-2|TRBV29-1|NA|NA
TGCAGCGTTGCTGGTTTAGCTGGCTACACCTTC
CSVAGLAGYTF
>TRBJ2-7|TRBV10-1|TRBD1|NA
TGCGCCAGCAGAGGGAAGGGCAGGGGGCGCGACGAGCAGTACTTC
CASRGKGRGRDEQYF
>TRBJ1-1|TRBV7-8|NA|few
TGTGCCAGCAGCGTATATGGACTGAACACTGAAGCTTTCTTT
CASSVYGLNTEAFF
>TRBJ2-2|TRBV4-2|TRBD1|medium-sized
TGTGCCAGCAGCCCCAAGACAGGGGGTGATGGCGGGGAGCTGTTTTTT
CASSPKTGGDGGELFF
>TRBJ1-2|TRBV7-9|TRBD1|few
TGTGCCAGCAGCTTACCCCAGGGGGCGAACTATGGCTACACCTTC
CASSLPQGANYGYTF
>TRBJ2-1|TRBV9|TRBD2|NA
TGTGCCAGCAGCGGACCGACTAGCGGTCAATACAATGAGCAGTTCTTC
CASSGPTSGQYNEQFF
>TRBJ2-3|TRBV23-1|NA|once
TGCGCCAGCACCCACCCCGAGGGTTACACAGATACGCAGTATTTT
CASTHPEGYTDTQYF
>TRBJ2-2|TRBV6-5|NA|few
TGTGCCAGCAGTTATCATCTTACCGGGGAGCTGTTTTTT
CASSYHLTGELFF
>TRBJ1-1|TRBV7-9|NA|NA
TGTGCCAGCAGCTTAGGGGATAACACTGAAGCTTTCTTT
CASSLGDNTEAFF
>TRBJ2-7|TRBV7-9|NA|NA
TGTGCCAGCAGCCCGACTCAGGGGGAGGCGGCCTACGAGCAGTACTTC
CASSPTQGEAAYEQYF
>TRBJ2-2|TRBV29-1|NA|NA
TGCAGCGTTGAACAAGGTACCGGGGAGCTGTTTTTT
CSVEQGTGELFF
>TRBJ1-2|TRBV30|NA|NA
TGTGCCTGGAGATCTAGAAAGACCTATGGCTACACCTTC
CAWRSRKTYGYTF
>TRBJ2-5|TRBV18|NA|NA
TGTGCCAGCTCCCCGGCGGGGGCAGATGAGACCCAGTACTTC
CASSPAGADETQYF
>TRBJ1-1|TRBV5-6|NA|NA
TGTGCCAGCAGCTGGGCCACTGAAGCTTTCTTT
CASSWATEAFF
>TRBJ1-2|TRBV2|NA|few
TGTGCCAGCAGTGACGCGGGGAGCCTTAGTGGCTACACCTTC
CASSDAGSLSGYTF
>TRBJ2-3|TRBV29-1|TRBD2|NA
TGCAGCGTTGATCTTGTGTCTAGCGGATTAACAGATACGCAGTATTTT
CSVDLVSSGLTDTQYF
>TRBJ2-3|TRBV6-8|NA|NA
TGTGCCAGCAGTTACTCCAGCACAGATACGCAGTATTTT
CASSYSSTDTQYF
>TRBJ2-1|TRBV20-1|NA|NA
TGCAGTGCCGGAACACTTGAGCAGTTCTTC
CSAGTLEQFF
>TRBJ2-3|TRBV15|NA|NA
TGTGCCACCAGCAGAGCTCGCCTAGCTTTTCCAGATACGCAGTATTTT
CATSRARLAFPDTQYF
>TRBJ1-2|TRBV2|NA|NA
TGTGCCAGCAGTGCACAGGACCCAAACTATGGCTACACCTTC
CASSAQDPNYGYTF
>TRBJ2-1|TRBV2|NA|NA
TGTGCCAGCAGTGAATGGGGGCTTAATGAGCAGTTCTTC
CASSEWGLNEQFF
>TRBJ2-3|TRBV7-6|NA|NA
TGTGCCAGCAGCTTACGAGACACAGATACGCAGTATTTT
CASSLRDTDTQYF
>TRBJ2-7|TRBV11-2|NA|NA
TGTGCCAGCAGCTTCGACGGGTCCTACGAGCAGTACTTC
CASSFDGSYEQYF
>TRBJ2-7|TRBV11-2|NA|NA
TGTGCCAGCAGCTCCCAGGACTCTCCTCTCCCCTACGAGCAGTACTTC
CASSSQDSPLPYEQYF
>TRBJ2-7|TRBV29-1|NA|few
TGCAGCGTTGAGGTTGAGGTCCCCTACGAGCAGTACTTC
CSVEVEVPYEQYF
>TRBJ1-2|TRBV7-8|NA|NA
TGTGCCAGCCTCGACTTATATGGCTACACCTTC
CASLDLYGYTF
>TRBJ2-1|TRBV29-1|NA|few
TGCAGCGTAAATGAGCAGTTCTTC
CSVNEQFF
>TRBJ1-2|TRBV7-9|NA|NA
TGTGCCAGCAGCTCCTTATTGAAGGAAGCTAACTATGGCTACACCTTC
CASSSLLKEANYGYTF
>TRBJ2-1|TRBV28|TRBD2|few
TGTGCCAGCAGTGGCTTACCCCGAGGGAGCGGGGATTACAATGAGCAGTTCTTC
CASSGLPRGSGDYNEQFF
>TRBJ1-5|TRBV7-9|NA|medium-sized
TGTGCCAGCAGCTTGGGAGATCAGCCCCAGCATTTT
CASSLGDQPQHF